Many counts were recorded for the clone carrying this T cell receptor beta chain. Its antigen is unidentified. MiXCR was run by TCRdb on the 5' RACE reads, yielding one entry per CDR3 protein. In the table there are tens of thousands of distinct CDR3 sequences, roughly 4.5% of which are singletons. This specimen comes from a study of neurological immune-mediated disorders. Study at large: Of the multiple sclerosis patients, roughly 35 in total, some 30 were relapsing-remitting and 3 were secondary progressive.

The unsorted libraries originated from 2 million PBMCs kept at -80 C. Study observations and caveats: A possible signature appeared as one related-CDR3 cluster, in which phylogenetic grouping placed the repertoires of 18 of 34 multiple sclerosis patients. Multiple sclerosis, the disease with the least TCR clonal expansion, fell below healthy controls, whereas HTLV-1-associated myelopathy showed the most.

The germline V gene encodes CDR1 LNHNV and CDR2 YYDKDF (reference sequence). The length of the CDR3 is 18 residues. Trimming left V 1 base short and J 1 base short, with 19 bases between. The sample comprised PBMCs. The chain uses TRBV15 and TRBJ1-1, with D possibly matching TRBD1 (6 bases). The TCR sequence derives from a man younger than 40 with multiple sclerosis. The CDR3 is CATSRGKATGHRNTEAFF. CDR3 nucleotides: TGTGCCACCAGCAGAGGGAAAGCCACGGGACACAGGAACACTGAAGCTTTCTTT.